The 32 T cell receptor beta chains given below trace back to one sample, sequenced in a study of blood T cell repertoires in COVID-19. TCRdb's copy holds only in-frame clones and misses some; the assay was immunoSEQ multiplex PCR. The sample lists about 250,000 clones, 70% to 90% occurring once. Sequencing was done on a sample of peripheral blood. The receptors shown here come from a man younger than 30 with active or convalescent COVID-19.

A single count supports this clone. The J gene is TRBJ1-1, the V gene TRBV18; a possible D gene is TRBD1 (5 bases). The CDR3 is 16 amino acids. Trimming left V 1 base short and J 0 bases short, with 12 bases between. Germline CDR1 reads KGHSH; CDR2 reads LQKENI. CDR3 loop: CASSPLDRTMNTEAFF. CDR3 nucleotides: TGTGCCAGCTCACCACTTGACAGAACAATGAACACTGAAGCTTTCTTT.

The CDR3 protein is CASSQPQETNQPQHF. CDR3 nucleotides: TGTGCCAGCAGTCAACCCCAGGAAACCAATCAGCCCCAGCATTTT. This chain connects TRBV28 to TRBJ1-5; no clear D gene. This CDR3 has 15 residues. Per germline, CDR1 MDHEN and CDR2 SYDVKM. V lost 5 bases to trimming and J lost 3 bases, with 14 bases between them. The complete variable domain, with remaining parts taken from reference TRBV28 and TRBJ1-5, reads DVKVTQSSRYLVKRTGEKVFLECVQDMDHENMFWYRQDPGLGLRLIYFSYDVKMKEKGDIPEGYSVSREKKERFSLILESASTNQTSMYLCASSQPQETNQPQHFGDGTRLSIL.

This chain joins TRBV21-1 and TRBJ1-2; the D call TRBD1 from the table was never checked on the DNA. TRBV21-1 is noted as a pseudogene. The CDR3 totals 15 residues. This chain's CDR3 is CASRIPGTGSNGYTF. The CDR3 DNA sequence: TGTGCCAGCAGGATCCCGGGGACAGGGAGCAATGGCTACACCTTC.

The chain is built from TRBV6-1 and TRBJ2-3; 11 nucleotides match TRBD2. Trimming cost V 4 bases and J 3 bases; bases outside gene matches: 6. Per the germline V gene, CDR1 is MNHNS and CDR2 is SASEGT. The CDR3 runs 16 residues. The CDR3 nucleotides are TGTGCCAGCAGTGCTACTAGCGGGAGCGTTACAGATACGCAGTATTTT. It encodes CASSATSGSVTDTQYF.

This clone was found a few times. The J gene is TRBJ2-2, the V gene TRBV28; D is undetermined. This CDR3 has 13 residues. V was shortened by 7 bases and J by 6 bases, with 12 bases between the two germline ends. Germline-derived CDR1 and CDR2 are MDHEN and SYDVKM. The CDR3, as DNA: TGTGCCAGCATGGTGAGCGCCGCCGGGGAGCTGTTTTTT. This gives the protein CASMVSAAGELFF.

The V gene is TRBV4-3, the J gene TRBJ2-7; 13 bases are shared with TRBD2. The CDR3 runs to 18 residues. The V gene end was trimmed by 0 bases and the J gene end by 2 bases; junction bases not matched to a gene: 7. The germline V gene encodes CDR1 LGHNA and CDR2 YSLEER. The CDR3 loop reads CASSQDALGLAGAYEQYF. The DNA of the CDR3 is TGCGCCAGCAGCCAAGACGCACTAGGACTAGCGGGAGCCTACGAGCAGTACTTC.

V usage is TRBV7-2 and J usage is TRBJ2-7, with TRBD1 as a possible D gene (6 bases). Trimming removed 5 bases from V and 0 bases from J, with 11 bases in between. This CDR3 is built from 14 residues. Germline CDR1 SGHTA, CDR2 FQGNSA. CDR3 in amino acids: CASSHQGFSYEQYF. The DNA for the CDR3 is TGTGCCAGCAGCCATCAGGGGTTCTCCTACGAGCAGTACTTC.

The chain is built from TRBV5-1 and TRBJ2-1; 8 nucleotides agree with TRBD1. The CDR3 contains 14 residues. CDR1 SGHRS and CDR2 YFSETQ come from the germline V gene. The J segment lost 1 base and the V segment lost 3 bases, leaving 0 bases of the junction unmatched. The CDR3 loop is CASSWDRSYNEQFF. In nucleotides, the CDR3 is TGCGCCAGCAGCTGGGACAGGTCCTACAATGAGCAGTTCTTC.

The chain uses TRBV18 and TRBJ2-1; 10 bases match TRBD2. CDR1 is KGHSH and CDR2 is LQKENI in the germline V gene. V gave up 0 bases and J gave up 7 bases; unmatched junction bases: 3. This CDR3 has 15 amino acids. DNA of the CDR3: TGTGCCAGCTCACCACCCAGCGGGAGGGGTAATGAGCAGTTCTTC. Translation: CASSPPSGRGNEQFF.

The chain recombines TRBV1 with TRBJ2-2; the table's D call of TRBD1 was not tested on the DNA. TRBV1 is a listed pseudogene. The CDR3 length is 16 residues. The CDR3 region has the DNA TGCACCAGCAGCCAATATGGGACAGGGGTCACCGGGGAGCTGTTTTTT. Translated, it gives CTSSQYGTGVTGELFF.

V usage is TRBV7-9 and J usage is TRBJ2-5, with 7 bases lining up with TRBD2. The junction had 6 bases not matched to a gene; V was cut back by 2 bases and J by 3 bases. The germline gives CDR1 SEHNR, CDR2 FQNEAQ (reference sequence). The CDR3 sequence is 15 residues long. DNA of the CDR3: TGTGCCAGCAGCTTAATGGGTACTAGCGAAGAGACCCAGTACTTC. Its protein product is CASSLMGTSEETQYF.

The chain joins TRBV5-1 to TRBJ2-1; 10 nucleotides line up with TRBD2. The CDR3 is 14 amino acids. The germline CDR1 and CDR2 sequences are SGHRS and YFSETQ. Trimming at V came to 4 bases and at J to 5 bases, leaving 3 bases not matched to a gene. The CDR3 region is CASSIGLADNEQFF. CDR3 DNA sequence: TGCGCCAGCAGCATTGGACTAGCGGACAATGAGCAGTTCTTC.

V is TRBV5-1 and J is TRBJ1-3, with D unresolved. Germline V gives CDR1 SGHRS, CDR2 YFSETQ. CDR3 length: 17 amino acids. Trimming left V 0 bases short and J 1 base short, with 14 bases between. The CDR3 region has the DNA TGCGCCAGCAGCTTGGATGGGAGAATGGGATCTGGAAACACCATATATTTT. Encoded protein: CASSLDGRMGSGNTIYF.

The chain has TRBV7-9 and TRBJ2-3, with D possibly being TRBD2 (5 bases). The germline V gene has CDR1 SEHNR and CDR2 FQNEAQ (reference sequence). This CDR3 contains 16 residues. V was cut by 5 bases and J by 0 bases, with 15 bases left in between. The CDR3 nucleotides read TGTGCCAGCAGCCCCCGGACTGTTCCTAGCACAGATACGCAGTATTTT. Translated: CASSPRTVPSTDTQYF. The full variable domain, rest sourced from reference TRBV7-9 and TRBJ2-3, is DTGVSQNPRHKITKRGQNVTFRCDPISEHNRLYWYRQTLGQGPEFLTYFQNEAQLEKSRLLSDRFSAERPKGSFSTLEIQRTEQGDSAMYLCASSPRTVPSTDTQYFGPGTRLTVL.

This chain joins TRBV7-2 and TRBJ2-2; D is possibly TRBD1 (5 bases). CDR3 length: 14 residues. Per germline, CDR1 SGHTA and CDR2 FQGNSA. Trimming took 2 bases from V and 9 from J, leaving 13 bases between them. CDR3 coding DNA: TGTGCCAGCAGCTTAACAACAGGCTCATGGGAGCTGTTTTTT. Translated, it gives CASSLTTGSWELFF.

The V and J genes are TRBV4-1 and TRBJ2-3; 7 positions match TRBD1. CDR3 length equals 15 residues. Germline CDR1 MGHRA, CDR2 YSYEKL. The junction had 7 bases not matched to a gene; V was cut back by 3 bases and J by 4 bases. The CDR3 DNA follows: TGCGCCAGCAGCCATCTCGACAGGGACGCAGATACGCAGTATTTT. Amino acid sequence: CASSHLDRDADTQYF.

This clone has only one observation. CDR3 DNA: TGCGCCAGCAGCCAAGATCTTGCGCGGGGTAGCACAGATACGCAGTATTTT. This translates into CASSQDLARGSTDTQYF. The J gene is TRBJ2-3, the V gene TRBV4-3; tentative D call: TRBD2 (6 bases). Trimming left V 0 bases short and J 0 bases short, with 13 bases between. The CDR3 length is 17 residues. Per germline, CDR1 LGHNA and CDR2 YSLEER.

This chain links TRBV7-8 with TRBJ1-3; 7 nucleotides agree with TRBD1. V dropped 4 bases and J dropped 0; count of bases not matched to a gene: 6. CDR1 SGHVS and CDR2 FQNEAQ come from the germline V gene. This CDR3 is built from 16 residues. The CDR3 bases are TGTGCCAGCAGCTCCCGACAGGGTTACTCTGGAAACACCATATATTTT. Its translation is CASSSRQGYSGNTIYF.

The chain uses TRBV28 and TRBJ2-7, with TRBD2 identical over 13 bases. Germline V CDR1 and CDR2: MDHEN, SYDVKM. With V trimmed by 3 bases and J by 7 bases, 6 bases remained unmatched. The CDR3 extends over 15 amino acids. The DNA of the CDR3 is TGTGCCAGCAGTTTCTTGACTAGCGGGAGGAAAGAGCAGTACTTC. Its translation is CASSFLTSGRKEQYF.

The V gene is TRBV28, the J gene TRBJ1-5; no firm D call. V was trimmed by 5 bases and J by 4 bases, leaving 6 bases between them. CDR3 length: 12 residues. Germline CDR1 and CDR2: MDHEN and SYDVKM. CDR3 in DNA: TGTGCCAGCAGTCCCAGGAATCAGCCCCAGCATTTT. Translation gives CASSPRNQPQHF.

The genes are TRBV6-5 and TRBJ2-7; 9 nucleotides agree with TRBD2. Germline CDR1 is MNHEY and CDR2 is SVGAGI. With 5 bases clipped from V and 1 base from J, the junction kept 6 bases outside the gene matches. There are 15 residues in the CDR3. The CDR3 DNA sequence: TGTGCCAGCAGTCCCCTGCGGGGGGGTTCCTACGAGCAGTACTTC. This translates into CASSPLRGGSYEQYF.

J is TRBJ2-7 and V is TRBV28; a possible D gene is TRBD2 (5 bases). The CDR3 consists of 14 residues. Germline CDR1 and CDR2: MDHEN and SYDVKM. V lost 7 bases, J lost 0 bases, and 13 bases lay in between. The CDR3 here is CASIGEGRSYEQYF. The CDR3 nucleotides are TGTGCCAGCATCGGGGAAGGGCGCTCCTACGAGCAGTACTTC. Looking up the rest from reference TRBV28 and TRBJ2-7 gives the full variable domain: DVKVTQSSRYLVKRTGEKVFLECVQDMDHENMFWYRQDPGLGLRLIYFSYDVKMKEKGDIPEGYSVSREKKERFSLILESASTNQTSMYLCASIGEGRSYEQYFGPGTRLTVT.

The chain couples TRBV19 to TRBJ2-7, with D perhaps TRBD1 (6 bases). V was shortened by 0 bases and J by 3 bases, with 12 bases between the two germline ends. CDR1 and CDR2 from the germline V gene are LNHDA and SQIVND (reference sequence). There are 15 residues in the CDR3. The CDR3 protein is CASSIEYRALYEQYF. DNA for the CDR3: TGTGCCAGTAGTATAGAGTACAGGGCCCTCTACGAGCAGTACTTC.

As concerns this clone: This same CDR3 is encoded by further DNA sequences in the sample. The J gene is TRBJ1-5, the V gene TRBV12-3 or TRBV12-4, with D maybe TRBD1 (5 bases). The CDR3 is 13 residues long. V was shortened by 6 bases and J by 7 bases, with 13 bases between the two germline ends. This CDR3 is CASSSREGQPQHF. CDR3 nucleotides: TGTGCCAGCAGCTCCCGGGAGGGGCAGCCCCAGCATTTT.

This chain joins TRBV6-5 and TRBJ2-7, with TRBD1 identical over 8 bases. In germline, CDR1 is MNHEY, CDR2 SVGAGI. V shed 4 bases, J shed 5 bases, and the junction held 10 bases outside the gene matches. CDR3 length: 15 residues. The CDR3 here is CASSLVQGDLHEQYF. Here the CDR3 DNA reads TGTGCCAGCAGTTTAGTACAGGGGGATCTCCACGAGCAGTACTTC.

The chain combines TRBV11-3 with TRBJ1-1; D gene uncertain. The CDR3 consists of 15 residues. Germline V gene sequence: CDR1 SGHNT, CDR2 YENEEA. Trimming stripped 4 bases from V and 0 bases from J, with 12 bases between. CDR3 DNA: TGTGCCAGCAGCTCGGGAGGCGGAGTGAACACTGAAGCTTTCTTT. It encodes CASSSGGGVNTEAFF.

V usage is TRBV5-4 and J usage is TRBJ2-1; D gene ambiguous. CDR1 SGHNT and CDR2 YYREEE come from the germline V gene (reference sequence). The CDR3 is 12 amino acids. Trimming removed 6 bases at V and 9 bases at J, with 13 bases between. CDR3 nucleotide sequence: TGTGCCAGCAAACCGGAGAGCGCTGAGCAGTTCTTC. Encoded protein: CASKPESAEQFF.

The CDR3 spells CASISSSLQQTGHGYTF. The CDR3 nucleotides read TGTGCCAGCATCTCTTCCTCACTTCAACAAACAGGGCATGGCTACACCTTC. V is TRBV7-2 and J is TRBJ1-2, with D possibly TRBD1 on 6 matching bases. Germline CDR1 is SGHTA and CDR2 is FQGNSA. The CDR3 is 17 residues long. V was clipped by 7 bases and J by 6 bases, with 27 bases between them.

J is TRBJ2-6 and V is TRBV19; 8 bases agree with TRBD1. The CDR3 totals 20 residues. From germline, CDR1 is LNHDA and CDR2 SQIVND (reference sequence). J was trimmed by 0 bases and V by 3 bases; bases with no gene match: 13. The CDR3 nucleotides read TGTGCCAGTAGTATTTTTCGGTCTGCAGGGGGCAACTCTGGGGCCAACGTCCTGACTTTC. Its translation is CASSIFRSAGGNSGANVLTF.

This clone has only one observation. The rearrangement joins TRBV24-1 to TRBJ2-5, with TRBD1 identical over 8 bases. This CDR3 comprises 15 residues. The germline gives CDR1 KGHDR, CDR2 SFDVKD. J gave up 0 bases and V 3 bases, and 2 bases lay outside the gene matches. CDR3 loop: CATSDRQGYQETQYF. As DNA, the CDR3 is TGTGCCACCAGTGATCGACAGGGGTACCAAGAGACCCAGTACTTC.

This clone occurred a few times. The J gene is TRBJ1-5, the V gene TRBV6-6; 10 bases are shared with TRBD1. Germline CDR1 and CDR2: MNHNY and SVGAGI (reference sequence). The ends lost 5 bases at V and 1 base at J; junction bases unmatched: 8. The CDR3 consists of 17 residues. The CDR3, as DNA: TGTGCCAGCAGTCCCGGGACAGGGGCCGACAGCAATCAGCCCCAGCATTTT. It yields the protein CASSPGTGADSNQPQHF.

The chain is built from TRBV9 and TRBJ2-1, with D possibly being TRBD2 (5 bases). The CDR3 extends over 14 amino acids. With 4 bases removed from V and 7 bases from J, the gap between germline ends came to 15 bases. Germline V gene lookup returns CDR1 SGDLS and CDR2 YYNGEE. The CDR3 spells CASSHRGRPNEQFF. In DNA form, the CDR3 reads TGTGCCAGCAGCCACCGAGGGCGGCCAAATGAGCAGTTCTTC.